The T cell receptor (beta chain) described here comes from a study of blood T cell repertoires in COVID-19 (dated by TCRdb to 2020 to 2021). Looking at the study overall: Collaborator samples came from the United States, Italy and Spain and covered acute and convalescent phases of COVID-19. The prospective study material was composed of cDNA or gDNA derived from T cells, B-cell-depleted T cells, or PBMCs. Deeply sampled blood TCRbeta repertoires from subjects exposed to, actively infected with, or recovered from COVID-19 were included in the dataset. The repertoires were made available in a free public database intended to serve as a resource for research on the immune response to SARS-CoV-2. Samples were obtained from the ongoing ImmuneRACE study (first 160 participants) and from over a thousand subjects provided by 6 global collaborators. Nearly every sample came with metadata listing a de-identified subject ID, COVID-19 status, age in years and sex. Where available, HLA class I and class II types were obtained from metadata supplied by the sample provider rather than from assay-based typing. On the study overall, not on this receptor specifically: How much clinical and demographic metadata was included differed by source and by participant, and the metadata was provided uncurated.

TCRbeta CDR3 regions were amplified from genomic DNA using the immunoSEQ Assay, a bias-controlled multiplex PCR. The study's processing was this. Within the assay, amplification of reference gene primers was used to estimate how many nucleated cells each sample contained. To quantify the absolute abundance of each unique TCRbeta CDR3 rearrangement, sequence reads were collapsed and filtered. For each sample, productive Simpson clonality was calculated as the square root of Simpson's diversity index over productive rearrangements. TCRdb stores this immuneACCESS table with in-frame sequences only. Part of the clones is absent; in the studies checked, under half of the shortfall reflects unresolved V genes, and no reason is known for the rest. From that table come the V and J calls and clone size; the DNA was used to work out D and trimming. The sample records 110,000 or so clones, roughly 80% of which are singletons. The ten biggest clones cover about 6.6% of the sample.

The germline V gene (reference sequence) gives CDR1 as SGHNT and CDR2 as YYREEE. From the cysteine through the phenylalanine, the CDR3 covers 14 amino acids. Solely the CDR3 DNA is kept, with 42 bases framed from the first base. V was cut back by 4 bases and J by 6 bases, leaving a gap of 13 bases between them. As regards this clone: The antigen this receptor binds is unknown. No much larger clone exists at a distance of one base, and base qualities are not known.

The collaborating institutions used their own protocols to collect whole blood in K2EDTA tubes. For TCRbeta analysis, collaborators shipped samples as frozen whole blood, isolated PBMCs, or DNA extracted from either of those sample types. The chain is assembled from TRBV5-4 and TRBJ2-2; the D segment could be TRBD2, given 5 matching bases. The source of this sequence is a man between 70 and 80 years old with acute or convalescent COVID-19. The sample taken for sequencing was peripheral blood. CDR3 protein: CASSLGWGAGELFF. The bases are TGTGCCAGCAGCCTAGGATGGGGAGCCGGGGAGCTGTTTTTT.